The clone carrying this T cell receptor beta chain has ten or more counts. The data belong to a study of T cells in Graves' hyperthyroidism and ophthalmopathy. CDR3 length: 13 residues. With 3 bases removed from V and 5 bases from J, the gap between germline ends came to 10 bases. The germline V gene encodes CDR1 MNHEY and CDR2 SVGAGI. Authors of the study amplified TCR beta CDR3 regions from RNA transcripts. The HTBI set primed first-round TCR CDR3 RT-PCR. MiXCR was run by TCRdb on the multiplex PCR reads, yielding one entry per CDR3 protein. The table has 300,000 to 450,000 distinct CDR3 sequences, around an eighth seen once; the top ten hold around 20%.

Specimen: blood. This chain uses TRBV6-5 with TRBJ1-2; D might be TRBD1 (5 bases). The receptor was derived from a man aged 30-40 years with Graves' hyperthyroidism that later progressed to Graves' ophthalmopathy. The CDR3 spells CASSYITGYGYTF. The CDR3 DNA follows: TGTGCCAGCAGTTATATCACAGGATATGGCTACACCTTC.